This entry lists 17 T cell receptor beta chains sequenced from one sample in a study of human T cells and chemical hapten exposure. As for time point: patch test 3, about 24 weeks after DPC sensitization. Treatment in this sample: therapeutic diphenylcyclopropenone sensitization with weekly scalp DPC. TCRdb independently ran MiXCR on the RACE reads; one entry per CDR3 protein. The data hold tens of thousands of distinct CDR3 sequences, with roughly an eighth observed a single time. The sequencing here drew on whole blood, taken in connection with sensitization to the hapten diphenylcyclopropenone (DPC). The receptors derive from a man younger than 45 with alopecia areata. Some clones in this sample may be carry-over from other donors' samples.

This clonotype has ten or more counts. The J gene is TRBJ2-5, the V gene TRBV3-1; D is ambiguous. The CDR3 covers 12 residues. V was pared by 2 bases and J by 3 bases, with 4 bases between. Germline V gene data show CDR1 as LGHDT and CDR2 as YNNKEL (reference sequence). DNA for the CDR3: TGTGCCAGCAGCCAAATCGAAGAGACCCAGTACTTC. Amino acid sequence: CASSQIEETQYF.

This clonotype has just a few counts. CDR3 in DNA: TGCAGCGTTGAAGGTCTAGGGGCCCTCTCGTACAATGAGCAGTTCTTC. Protein product: CSVEGLGALSYNEQFF. V gene TRBV29-1 combines with J gene TRBJ2-1; a weak D match, TRBD1 (5 bases). Per the germline V gene, CDR1 is SQVTM and CDR2 is ANQGSEA. This CDR3 spans 16 amino acids. Trimming cost V 1 base and J 4 bases, with 17 bases left between them.

This clonotype was found a few times. The rearrangement uses TRBV20-1 and TRBJ1-2; D unresolved. CDR3 length: 15 amino acids. The ends were cut back, 4 bases at V and 3 bases at J, with 18 bases in the middle. From germline, CDR1 is DFQATT and CDR2 SNEGSKA (reference sequence). The CDR3 nucleotides are TGCAGTGCTACTCCCCTCCAGTTAGACGACTATGGCTACACCTTC. This sequence encodes CSATPLQLDDYGYTF.

This clonotype has at least ten counts. The rearrangement links TRBV5-6 to TRBJ2-7; D not resolved. The V end lost 2 bases, the J end lost 6 bases, and 12 bases lay between the germline ends. Per the germline V gene, CDR1 is SGHDT and CDR2 is YYEEEE. This CDR3 comprises 13 residues. CDR3 sequence: CASSFPDLREQYF. The CDR3 DNA is TGTGCCAGCAGCTTTCCTGATCTACGCGAGCAGTACTTC.

The rearrangement joins TRBV28 to TRBJ1-6; possible D gene TRBD1, 6 bases. CDR3 size: 15 residues. Germline V gene data show CDR1 as MDHEN and CDR2 as SYDVKM. With 4 bases removed from V and 9 bases from J, the gap between germline ends came to 16 bases. This CDR3 reads CASSSLGRGGSPLHF. In DNA form, the CDR3 reads TGTGCCAGCAGTTCCCTTGGCAGGGGAGGTTCACCCCTCCACTTT.

This clonotype appeared many times. The CDR3 is CASSPPDRGRVEAFF. In nucleotides, the CDR3 is TGTGCCAGCAGCCCTCCGGACAGGGGGAGAGTTGAAGCTTTCTTT. V usage is TRBV28 and J usage is TRBJ1-1; the match to TRBD1 covers 10 bases. Looked up from germline, CDR1 is MDHEN and CDR2 is SYDVKM. J lost 7 bases, V lost 6 bases, and 11 bases had no gene match. The CDR3 is 15 amino acids.

CDR3 DNA: TGTGCCAGCAACAATCCGGGACAGGGGACTGGAAACACCATATATTTT. Its translation: CASNNPGQGTGNTIYF. The rearrangement joins TRBV12-3 or TRBV12-4 to TRBJ1-3; 10 positions agree with TRBD1. V lost 7 bases and J lost 2; bases outside the gene matches: 8. The CDR3 has 16 amino acids.

This clonotype occurred a few times. The DNA of the CDR3 is TGCAGTGCTATGGGACAGGCCAACTATGGCTACACCTTC. Residues: CSAMGQANYGYTF. The genes are TRBV20-1 and TRBJ1-2, with 8 bases that match TRBD1. Germline V gives CDR1 DFQATT, CDR2 SNEGSKA (reference sequence). The CDR3 is 13 amino acids. V gave up 4 bases and J gave up 2 bases; unmatched junction bases: 3.

A few counts support this clonotype. This chain's CDR3 is CASSTLGWPQGSPLHF. In DNA form, the CDR3 reads TGTGCCAGCAGCACCTTGGGTTGGCCCCAAGGTTCACCCCTCCACTTT. This chain joins TRBV7-3 and TRBJ1-6, with D uncertain. The V and J ends lost 5 bases and 9 bases respectively, with 20 bases between them. The CDR3 consists of 16 residues. Per the germline V gene, CDR1 is SGHTA and CDR2 is FQGTGA.

The V gene is TRBV7-6, the J gene TRBJ2-7; TRBD2 matches at 9 bases. The CDR3 is 19 residues long. V lost 4 bases and J lost 0; bases outside the gene matches: 16. The germline V gene encodes CDR1 SGHVS and CDR2 FNYEAQ. The CDR3 is CASSSTSGVAGASSYEQYF. CDR3 nucleotides: TGTGCCAGCAGCTCAACGTCCGGGGTAGCGGGGGCAAGCTCCTACGAGCAGTACTTC.

This clonotype was observed a handful of times. The rearrangement uses TRBV2 and TRBJ1-2, with D uncertain. Trimming took off 7 bases at V and 4 bases at J, with 13 bases between the two ends. This CDR3 has 13 residues. Germline-derived CDR1 and CDR2 are SNHLY and FYNNEI. The CDR3 DNA sequence: TGTGCCAGCACCGCGGAAATAGGCTATGGCTACACCTTC. Encoded protein: CASTAEIGYGYTF.

This clonotype was counted ten times or more. The rearrangement links TRBV7-2 to TRBJ2-7; 7 bases line up with TRBD1. V was clipped by 3 bases and J by 5 bases; unmatched bases: 4. This CDR3 has 13 amino acids. CDR1 SGHTA and CDR2 FQGNSA come from the germline V gene. The CDR3, as DNA: TGTGCCAGCAGCTTCGACAGGGACCACGAGCAGTACTTC. This codes for CASSFDRDHEQYF.

This clonotype was counted between two and nine times. The chain combines TRBV5-5 with TRBJ1-5; D call uncertain. Trimming shortened V by 3 bases and J by 13 bases, and 20 bases separated the two germline ends. Looked up from germline, CDR1 is SGHKS and CDR2 is YYEKEE (reference sequence). The CDR3 totals 14 residues. CDR3 nucleotide sequence: TGTGCCAGCAGCTGGTCACAGAGCAATCAGCAGCAGCATTTT. Residues: CASSWSQSNQQQHF.

Ten or more counts support this clonotype. CDR3 coding DNA: TGCGCCAGCAGCACCGGGCCAGAGAACATTCAGTACTTC. As protein: CASSTGPENIQYF. The V and J genes are TRBV5-1 and TRBJ2-4, with no clear D. The CDR3 spans 13 residues. The V end lost 4 bases, the J end lost 7 bases, and 12 bases lay between the germline ends. Germline lookup yields CDR1 SGHRS and CDR2 YFSETQ.

This clonotype has a count of ten or more. This rearrangement joins TRBV7-9 to TRBJ1-2; D is unresolved. Germline V gene data show CDR1 as SEHNR and CDR2 as FQNEAQ (reference sequence). The CDR3 spans 16 residues. V was trimmed by 3 bases and J by 8 bases, leaving 22 bases between them. The CDR3 DNA reads as TGTGCCAGCAGCTTCTCTAGGACGGCAGCAACAGAGGGCTACACCTTC. Translated, it gives CASSFSRTAATEGYTF.

V usage is TRBV7-8 and J usage is TRBJ1-5; possible D gene TRBD1, 6 bases. V gave up 5 bases and J gave up 3 bases, with 17 bases separating them. CDR1 is SGHVS, CDR2 FQNEAQ, per germline. The CDR3 is 16 amino acids. The CDR3 nucleotides are TGTGCCAGCAGCCGGGGTTTGACAGGCTACAATCAGCCCCAGCATTTT. This codes for CASSRGLTGYNQPQHF.

This clonotype has a count of ten or more. The chain employs TRBV29-1 and TRBJ1-2; D is unresolved. The length of the CDR3 is 13 residues. The V end lost 4 bases, the J end lost 3 bases, and 12 bases lay between the germline ends. Germline CDR1 is SQVTM and CDR2 is ANQGSEA. CDR3 DNA sequence: TGCAGCGTTGTAGTTCGCGGGGACTATGGCTACACCTTC. Protein: CSVVVRGDYGYTF.